This T cell receptor beta chain was retrieved from a study of T cell responses to AZD1222 COVID-19 vaccine. Details on this clone: The antigen is unknown.

The table came from immunoSEQ multiplex PCR; TCRdb's copy has only in-frame clones and leaves some out. The table has about 110,000 clones, approximately 92% seen once. Broader study findings: Mapped onto spike, vaccine-associated CD4 TCRs spanned it and were dominant at 160-218 and 743-854. Among those given AZD1222, only five or six were seropositive at baseline.

This CDR3 comprises 13 residues. The V and J ends lost 2 bases and 8 bases respectively, with 9 bases between them. Germline V CDR1 and CDR2: SGHTA, FQGNSA. The sample consisted of peripheral blood, taken 28 days after the second AZD1222 dose. The chain employs TRBV7-2 and TRBJ2-2, with no clear D. The TCR originated in an adult who received the AZD1222 COVID-19 vaccine. CDR3 residues: CASSLIPIGELFF. CDR3 sequence (DNA): TGTGCCAGCAGCTTAATCCCCATAGGGGAGCTGTTTTTT.